One T cell receptor beta chain is described in this entry. As yet, its antigen is unknown. This entry belongs to a study of CD8+CD57+ T cells in acquired aplastic anemia. Study context: Across the sorted CD4+ and CD8+ cells, DNA amounts averaged about 3 ug. Points from the study as a whole: Twenty-nine CD8+ CDR3 sequences were shared between patients and controls.

Researchers used genomic DNA as the template to profile TCR beta VDJ and CDR3. TCRdb re-derived calls from the reads in MiXCR, one entry per CDR3 protein. This table holds more than 250,000 distinct CDR3 sequences, 82% found once. Patients chosen for sequencing had CD8+CD57+ cells that had expanded, as shown by flow cytometry. There were no patients without severe acquired aplastic anemia. Germline values: CDR1 SGDLS, CDR2 YYNGEE. This CDR3 has 16 amino acids. The J segment lost 6 bases and the V segment lost 4 bases, leaving 14 bases of the junction unmatched. This sequence was found in a human donor with aplastic anemia. The specimen was sorted CD4+, CD8+, or CD8+CD57+ T cells (not recorded which) from PBMCs. The rearrangement uses TRBV9 and TRBJ2-3, with TRBD2 matching 7 bases. CDR3 coding DNA: TGTGCCAGCAGCCAATTCGCGGGAGCGGAGATGGATACGCAGTATTTT. Its protein product is CASSQFAGAEMDTQYF. The complete variable domain, with remaining parts taken from reference TRBV9 and TRBJ2-3, reads DSGVTQTPKHLITATGQRVTLRCSPRSGDLSVYWYQQSLDQGLQFLIQYYNGEERAKGNILERFSAQQFPDLHSELNLSSLELGDSALYFCASSQFAGAEMDTQYFGPGTRLTVL.